These T cell receptor beta chains were read from a single sample in a study of blood T cells in healthy people across ages. MiXCR, run by TCRdb on the 5' RACE reads, gives a single entry per CDR3 protein. The data contain over a million distinct CDR3 sequences, approximately 25% of them singletons. The data also belong to a second study, concerning T cells of mothers and their children.

Source material: blood. All receptors come from a girl aged 2-10 years in good health. The CDR3 runs from the conserved cysteine through the conserved F or W. The order of the fields is D gene, clone size, J gene, V gene, CDR3 protein, CDR3 DNA. D genes are given only for firm matches. A clone size is listed for some rows: how often the clone was seen (once, few, many), or a class if it is expanded.

-,-,TRBJ2-5,TRBV7-9,CASSTRQVRRETQYF,TGTGCCAGCAGCACGCGACAGGTCCGCCGAGAGACCCAGTACTTC
-,-,TRBJ1-2,TRBV7-9,CASSLVVSRSSVGYTF,TGTGCCAGCAGCTTAGTGGTCTCAAGGTCCTCTGTAGGCTACACCTTC
-,few,TRBJ1-1,TRBV3-1,CASSQGGGVTEAFF,TGTGCCAGCAGCCAAGGGGGGGGGGTCACTGAAGCTTTCTTT
-,-,TRBJ2-1,TRBV7-9,CASSLLMEQFF,TGTGCCAGCAGCCTCCTAATGGAGCAGTTCTTC
-,few,TRBJ1-6,TRBV4-3,CASRQEESWITPLHF,TGCGCCAGCCGCCAAGAGGAGTCCTGGATAACACCCCTCCACTTT
-,few,TRBJ2-7,TRBV7-8,CASSLGPGKAYEQYF,TGTGCCAGCAGCTTAGGTCCGGGAAAGGCCTACGAGCAGTACTTC
-,few,TRBJ1-2,TRBV9,CASSVESRHVGGYTF,TGTGCCAGCAGCGTAGAGAGCAGGCACGTAGGTGGCTACACCTTC
TRBD1,-,TRBJ2-1,TRBV6-2/TRBV6-3,CASIKDRGRNEQFF,TGTGCCAGCATCAAGGACAGGGGTAGGAATGAGCAGTTCTTC
TRBD1,few,TRBJ1-4,TRBV12-3/TRBV12-4,CASSLAGAGTGDEKLFF,TGTGCCAGCAGTTTAGCCGGCGCCGGGACAGGGGATGAAAAACTGTTTTTT
-,-,TRBJ2-5,TRBV7-6,CASSLNQGLQETQYF,TGTGCCAGCAGCTTAAACCAGGGGTTACAAGAGACCCAGTACTTC
TRBD2,few,TRBJ2-1,TRBV5-1,CASSPPGLAGVPYNEQFF,TGCGCCAGCAGCCCGCCGGGACTAGCGGGAGTCCCCTACAATGAGCAGTTCTTC
-,few,TRBJ1-3,TRBV11-2,CASTLSGNTIYF,TGTGCCAGTACGCTATCTGGAAACACCATATATTTT
-,-,TRBJ1-5,TRBV24-1,CATAGGGHSNQPQHF,TGTGCCACCGCCGGAGGGGGGCATAGCAATCAGCCCCAGCATTTT
-,-,TRBJ1-5,TRBV24-1,CATSAAGVKIGPQHF,TGTGCCACCAGTGCGGCCGGGGTGAAAATCGGGCCCCAGCATTTT
-,-,TRBJ2-1,TRBV3-1,CASSQDQIGGDEQFF,TGTGCCAGCAGCCAAGATCAAATAGGTGGGGATGAGCAGTTCTTC
-,-,TRBJ2-7,TRBV6-2/TRBV6-3,CASILRAQGFYEQYF,TGTGCCAGCATCTTAAGGGCACAGGGCTTTTACGAGCAGTACTTC
TRBD2,-,TRBJ2-5,TRBV6-6,CASSHIRLAGGETQYF,TGTGCCAGCAGTCACATCAGGCTAGCGGGAGGAGAGACCCAGTACTTC
-,-,TRBJ2-3,TRBV7-2,CASSPSTDTDTQYF,TGTGCCAGCAGCCCATCGACGGACACAGATACGCAGTATTTT
-,few,TRBJ2-1,TRBV5-1,CASSFVTGPYNEQFF,TGCGCCAGCAGCTTTGTAACAGGGCCCTACAATGAGCAGTTCTTC
-,-,TRBJ2-3,TRBV20-1,CSARRMTDTQYF,TGCAGTGCTAGGCGGATGACAGATACGCAGTATTTT
TRBD1,-,TRBJ2-1,TRBV20-1,CSARDGQVYGSYNEQFF,TGCAGTGCTAGAGATGGACAGGTATACGGCTCCTACAATGAGCAGTTCTTC
TRBD1,-,TRBJ2-7,TRBV20-1,CSASLQQGKYEQYF,TGCAGTGCTTCCCTTCAACAGGGGAAATACGAGCAGTACTTC
-,-,TRBJ2-7,TRBV5-6,CASSLALGLNEQYF,TGTGCCAGCAGCTTGGCCTTGGGTCTCAACGAGCAGTACTTC
-,few,TRBJ2-2,TRBV9,CASSVGSGTSPANTGELFF,TGTGCCAGCAGCGTAGGCTCCGGGACTTCTCCGGCGAACACCGGGGAGCTGTTTTTT
TRBD2,few,TRBJ2-3,TRBV12-3/TRBV12-4,CASSLQVLAGANTDTQYF,TGTGCCAGCAGTTTGCAGGTTCTAGCGGGGGCCAACACAGATACGCAGTATTTT
-,few,TRBJ1-1,TRBV19,CASSIFDTGASRDTEAFF,TGTGCCAGTAGTATTTTTGATACGGGCGCCAGTCGAGATACTGAAGCTTTCTTT
TRBD1,few,TRBJ2-3,TRBV18,CASSRNRGRIPDTQYF,TGTGCCAGCTCACGGAACAGGGGGCGAATCCCAGATACGCAGTATTTT
-,-,TRBJ2-5,TRBV6-5,CASSYSTGGETQYF,TGTGCCAGCAGTTACTCAACAGGCGGAGAGACCCAGTACTTC
-,few,TRBJ2-1,TRBV6-2/TRBV6-3,CASSQQAPGEQFF,TGTGCCAGCAGTCAACAAGCTCCGGGTGAGCAGTTCTTC
-,-,TRBJ2-5,TRBV5-8,CASSLAHRALWAQYF,TGTGCCAGCAGCTTGGCTCACAGGGCCCTATGGGCCCAGTACTTC
-,few,TRBJ1-3,TRBV7-2,CASSPNYRGAGNTIYF,TGTGCCAGCAGCCCCAATTATAGGGGCGCTGGAAACACCATATATTTT
TRBD1,-,TRBJ1-5,TRBV12-5,CASGLASTRGLIGGNQPQHF,TGTGCTAGTGGTTTGGCCTCCACCAGGGGGCTGATTGGTGGCAATCAGCCCCAGCATTTT
-,few,TRBJ1-3,TRBV6-6,CASSGQRSGNTIYF,TGTGCCAGCAGTGGACAACGCTCTGGAAACACCATATATTTT
-,few,TRBJ1-2,TRBV6-5,CASSRTANYGYTF,TGTGCCAGCAGCAGGACCGCTAACTATGGCTACACCTTC
TRBD2,-,TRBJ2-7,TRBV9,CPSSVGTSGNEQYF,TGTCCCAGCAGCGTTGGAACTAGCGGCAACGAGCAGTACTTC
-,-,TRBJ2-7,TRBV5-6,CASSLARRQPHEQYF,TGTGCCAGCAGCTTGGCCCGTCGGCAGCCCCACGAGCAGTACTTC
-,-,TRBJ1-1,TRBV6-2/TRBV6-3,CASSYEVRDRNTEAFF,TGTGCCAGCAGTTACGAAGTGCGGGACCGAAACACTGAAGCTTTCTTT
TRBD1,-,TRBJ2-1,TRBV29-1,CSDAGTGFNEQFF,TGCAGCGATGCCGGGACAGGGTTCAATGAGCAGTTCTTC
TRBD2,-,TRBJ2-1,TRBV3-1,CASSHPGLGGGYEQFF,TGTGCCAGCAGCCATCCGGGACTAGGTGGCGGTTATGAGCAGTTCTTC
-,-,TRBJ1-5,TRBV5-6,CASSLYQGSNQPQHF,TGTGCCAGCAGCTTGTACCAGGGTAGCAATCAGCCCCAGCATTTT
TRBD1,few,TRBJ2-4,TRBV28,CASSDRTGGNIQYF,TGTGCCAGCAGTGACCGGACAGGGGGAAACATTCAGTACTTC
-,-,TRBJ2-7,TRBV27,CATLSTSYEQYF,TGTGCTACCTTATCGACCTCCTACGAGCAGTACTTC
TRBD1,few,TRBJ2-1,TRBV5-1,CASSISPGQGAEEQFF,TGCGCCAGCAGCATCTCGCCGGGACAGGGGGCGGAGGAGCAGTTCTTC
TRBD1,-,TRBJ2-7,TRBV13,CASSQGTGTSYEQYF,TGTGCCAGCAGCCAGGGGACAGGGACCTCCTACGAGCAGTACTTC
TRBD1,-,TRBJ2-7,TRBV9,CASSVAPDRGAYEQYF,TGTGCCAGCAGCGTAGCCCCGGACAGGGGGGCCTACGAGCAGTACTTC
-,-,TRBJ2-5,TRBV11-2,CASSWAPSAETQHF,TGTGCCAGCAGCTGGGCCCCATCGGCAGAGACCCAGCACTTC
-,few,TRBJ1-5,TRBV2,CASRPTDGNQPQHF,TGTGCCAGCCGCCCGACAGATGGCAATCAGCCCCAGCATTTT
TRBD1,few,TRBJ1-1,TRBV28,CASSSWDSTTEAFF,TGTGCCAGCAGTTCGTGGGACAGTACAACTGAAGCTTTCTTT
TRBD1,-,TRBJ1-5,TRBV2,CASSLQGTSNQPQHF,TGTGCCAGCAGTTTACAGGGGACAAGCAATCAGCCCCAGCATTTT
TRBD2,-,TRBJ2-3,TRBV29-1,CSVLTSGKDTQYF,TGCAGCGTCTTGACTAGCGGGAAAGATACGCAGTATTTT
-,-,TRBJ2-7,TRBV12-3/TRBV12-4,CASSTDYTYEQYF,TGTGCCAGCAGTACCGACTATACCTACGAGCAGTACTTC
-,few,TRBJ2-5,TRBV12-3/TRBV12-4,CASSDAEEQYF,TGTGCCAGCAGTGACGCAGAAGAGCAGTACTTC
TRBD2,-,TRBJ2-1,TRBV20-1,CSASLAGLYNEQFF,TGCAGTGCTAGCCTAGCGGGACTATACAATGAGCAGTTCTTC
-,-,TRBJ2-7,TRBV24-1,CATSDRGSYEQYF,TGTGCCACCAGTGATCGGGGGTCCTACGAGCAGTACTTC